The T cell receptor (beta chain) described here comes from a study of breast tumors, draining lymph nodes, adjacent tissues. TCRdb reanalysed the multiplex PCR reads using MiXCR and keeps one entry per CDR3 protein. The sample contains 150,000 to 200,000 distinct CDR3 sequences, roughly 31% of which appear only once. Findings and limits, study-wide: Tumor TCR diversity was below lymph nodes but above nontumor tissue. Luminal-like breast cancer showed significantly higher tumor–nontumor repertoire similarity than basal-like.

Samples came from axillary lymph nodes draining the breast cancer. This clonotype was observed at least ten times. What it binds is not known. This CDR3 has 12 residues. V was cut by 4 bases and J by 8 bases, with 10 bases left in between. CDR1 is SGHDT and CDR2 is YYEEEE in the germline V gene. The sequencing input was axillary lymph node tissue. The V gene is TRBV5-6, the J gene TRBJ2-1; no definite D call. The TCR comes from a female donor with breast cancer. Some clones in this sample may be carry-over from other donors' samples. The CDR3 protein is CASSPRNYEQFF. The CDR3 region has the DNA TGTGCCAGCAGCCCTAGGAATTATGAGCAGTTCTTC.